These 5 T cell receptor beta chains share one sample of origin, sequenced in a study of human T cells and chemical hapten exposure. The time point denotes: pre-sensitization, week 0. Treatment described: therapeutic diphenylcyclopropenone sensitization with weekly scalp DPC. TCRdb recomputed calls from the RACE reads with MiXCR, one row per CDR3 protein. The data contain about 51,000 distinct CDR3 sequences, over 8% of them singletons. Sample: whole blood, taken in connection with sensitization to the hapten diphenylcyclopropenone (DPC). These receptors originate from a woman aged 40 to 50 with alopecia areata. Some clones in this sample may be carry-over from other donors' samples.

This clonotype has at least ten counts. This chain links TRBV19 with TRBJ1-2; D unresolved. Trimming removed 3 bases at V and 0 bases at J, with 5 bases between. Germline V CDR1 and CDR2: LNHDA, SQIVND (reference sequence). This CDR3 contains 13 residues. The CDR3 region has the DNA TGTGCCAGTAGTATGCTTTCTAACTATGGCTACACCTTC. Translating it yields CASSMLSNYGYTF.

This clonotype was found many times. This chain uses TRBV15 with TRBJ2-7, with D possibly matching TRBD1 (5 bases). The CDR3 runs to 14 residues. Germline V gene data show CDR1 as LNHNV and CDR2 as YYDKDF (reference sequence). Trimming shortened V by 4 bases and J by 2 bases, and 12 bases separated the two germline ends. The CDR3 nucleotides read TGTGCCACCAGCACACTCCAGGGCCCCTACGAGCAGTACTTC. Amino acids: CATSTLQGPYEQYF.

In its sample, this clonotype ranks as medium-sized. The chain is built from TRBV7-3 and TRBJ2-7; D is perhaps TRBD2 (6 bases). There are 17 residues in the CDR3. CDR1 is SGHTA, CDR2 FQGTGA, per germline. The V end was cut by 5 bases, the J end by 2 bases, with 22 bases between. CDR3 DNA: TGTGCCAGCAGCATCTTGGGCGGGACGGATACCCCCTACGAGCAGTACTTC. As protein: CASSILGGTDTPYEQYF.

This clonotype occurred a few times. This sequence joins TRBV4-2 and TRBJ1-4; D gene uncertain. The V gene's germline CDR1 is LGHNA and CDR2 YNFKEQ. The CDR3 extends over 15 amino acids. V lost 4 bases and J lost 0, with 9 bases in between. The CDR3 loop is CASSPRTSTNEKLFF. The DNA of the CDR3 is TGTGCCAGCAGCCCCCGGACGTCAACTAATGAAAAACTGTTTTTT.

The gene calls are TRBV14 and TRBJ2-3; TRBD2 matches at 9 bases. Per the germline V gene, CDR1 is SGHDN and CDR2 is FVKESK. The length of the CDR3 is 16 residues. V lost 4 bases to trimming and J lost 0 bases; unmatched junction nucleotides: 5. CDR3 bases: TGTGCCAGCAGCCCACTGACTAGCGGAAGCACAGATACGCAGTATTTT. It encodes CASSPLTSGSTDTQYF.